This T cell receptor beta chain was identified during a study of identical twins (dated by TCRdb to 2016 to 2017). About the full investigation: To test whether fetal clonotypes persist, the study used deep sequencing on TCR alpha and beta repertoires from monozygotic twins, unrelated adults of various ages, and cord blood. Replicate twin experiments were performed at different times using different library preparation protocols to rule out contamination. The research as a whole found: Recombination models systematically underestimated out-of-frame TCR alpha sharing in monozygotic twins but agreed with sharing between unrelated individuals. In beta out-of-frame sequences, excess twin sharing was weaker, because having fewer shared sequences lowered the signal-to-noise ratio. Zero-insertion analyses could be partly confounded by invariant T cells such as MAIT and iNKT, though diverse VJ usage argued against such confounding for most clonotypes. Conclusions relied on cross-sectional statistical analysis, since the same donors could not be followed over many years. Abundant cord blood beta clonotypes carried fewer insertions; young adult naive repertoires showed a weaker similar trend, while memory repertoires showed none. Compared with coincidental sharing between unrelated individuals, out-of-frame TCR alpha sequences shared between twins showed an excess of sequences with low generation probability.

On this clonotype: The antigen this receptor binds is unknown. Base qualities are not provided; no much larger clone lies one nucleotide away.

V loses 5 bases at its end and J loses 7 bases; junction bases beyond the gene matches: 7. There are 14 amino acids in the CDR3, from cysteine to phenylalanine inclusive. Solely the CDR3 DNA is kept, with 42 bases framed from the first base. CDR1 and CDR2 (SGHDT, YYEEEE) derive from the germline V gene. All donors were healthy Caucasians. Three pairs of female monozygotic twins, all aged 18 to 29 years, were included in the twin cohort. Positive isolation kits from Invitrogen were used to isolate the CD4+ and CD8+ T cell populations. Libraries were built with 5' RACE. Sequencer: Illumina HiSeq 2000. A universal primer binding site was added through template switching, and the final cDNA carried a unique molecular identifier so that TCR cDNA molecules could be counted accurately. Specific primers in the conserved constant-segment region were used to synthesize first-strand cDNA for the TCR alpha and beta chains. To control for contamination, every cDNA library was double barcoded, receiving both a SMART-Mk sample barcode and Illumina barcodes. TruSeq adapter sequences, together with Illumina sample barcodes, were added in two successive PCR steps. TCR alpha and beta cDNA libraries were sequenced on the Illumina HiSeq platform with custom primers. Concerning the study's data processing: MiGEC processed the raw reads to extract unique molecular identifiers, while MiXCR was used to determine the CDR3 positions. For each individual, recombination models were inferred using an EM algorithm with the repgenHMM and IGoR tools. Shared clonotype analysis was performed with the tcR package in R, normalizing sharing by the product of cloneset sizes. To study raw recombination without the effects of thymic and clonal selection, out-of-frame nonproductive sequences were analyzed. TCRdb reprocessed the public reads (quality trimming at Q25 with fastp, clone calling with MiXCR) and kept in-frame beta chains. One record per CDR3 amino acid sequence lists the most common genes and DNA. Here the V and J calls rest on TCRdb's processing, not on the authors' analysis. Counted in this sample were approximately 250,000 distinct CDR3 sequences; approximately 5.9% of them appeared once. Approximately 14% of the sample is held by the ten biggest clonotypes.

This same sample was also taken into another study, of T cells expressing NK-cell markers. Looking at the second paper: TCR beta-chain repertoires were profiled in sorted CD3+CD56+NKG2C+, CD3+CD56+NKG2C- and CD3+CD56-NKG2C+ T-cell subsets from eight donors. Among the eight sequenced donors, only one was HCMV-seronegative, while the other seven were HCMV-seropositive. In several experiments an anti-gammadeltaTCR antibody was added to restrict sorting to alphabetaTCR-expressing T cells. In five to seven donors, the dominant CD3+CD56+NKG2C+ clonotypes were among the top 10 CD8+ clonotypes and accounted for about 1.0-7.5% of CD8+ T cells. Those dominant clonotypes were again the most abundant among CD3+CD56-NKG2C+ cells in four donors, at roughly 28.3-65%. It remained unclear whether the expanded NKG2C-expressing T cell clones were specific for HCMV antigens. Randomly selected healthy volunteers, three men and five women, were used as the eight sequenced donors. To determine HCMV serostatus, a commercial ELISA kit was used to detect HCMV-specific IgG in serum. MIGEC was used to demultiplex reads and group the reads by UMI, and MiTCR was used to assemble and quantify clonotypes. To remove erroneous sequences, TCR cDNA sequences were retained only when supported by two or more reads. The tcR package was used for downstream repertoire analysis, and clonotypes were matched between fractions using CDR3 nucleotide sequence together with V segment. VDJmatch was used to annotate antigen specificity against VDJdb, with one amino acid substitution allowed in CDR3.

This receptor chain uses TRBV5-6 and TRBJ2-1; 9 middle bases align to TRBD1. Input material: CD8+ T cells sorted from blood. This sequence originates from a woman between 18 and 29 years old in good health. The sequence in DNA is TGTGCCAGCAGTCTGGGGACAGGGCGGAATGAGCAGTTCTTC. Translated, this is CASSLGTGRNEQFF.